These 8 T cell receptor beta chains share one sample of origin, sequenced in a study of beta chain features in type 1 diabetes. Expressed TCRB transcripts got sequenced, as all isolated RNA was reverse transcribed. TCRdb's copy holds only in-frame clones and misses some; the assay was immunoSEQ multiplex PCR. The data contain 350,000 to 450,000 clones, over 13% of them singletons. The sequenced sample was naive CD4+ T cells from blood. Receptor source: a woman aged 18 to 35 in good health.

This chain joins TRBV30 and TRBJ2-4; D not resolved. CDR1 is GTSNPN, CDR2 SVGIG, per germline (reference sequence). V lost 5 bases, J lost 0 bases, and 5 bases lay in between. The CDR3 covers 12 residues. The CDR3 DNA reads as TGTGCCTGGGGCCGAGCCAAAAACATTCAGTACTTC. Translating gives CAWGRAKNIQYF.

This chain connects TRBV14 to TRBJ1-5; D ambiguous. CDR1 SGHDN and CDR2 FVKESK come from the germline V gene. There are 16 residues in the CDR3. V was pared by 1 base and J by 1 base, with 11 bases between. CDR3 in DNA: TGTGCCAGCAGCCAAGGCGCCGCGTCGAGCAATCAGCCCCAGCATTTT. This translates into CASSQGAASSNQPQHF.

This clone appeared a few times. CDR3 sequence reads: CASSLRLAGMDTQYF. The CDR3 bases are TGCGCCAGCAGCTTGCGGCTAGCGGGAATGGATACGCAGTATTTT. V and J are TRBV5-1 and TRBJ2-3; 9 bases align to TRBD2. V shed 1 base, J shed 6 bases, and the junction held 6 bases outside the gene matches. CDR1 is SGHRS and CDR2 is YFSETQ in the germline V gene. The CDR3 contains 15 residues.

This chain connects TRBV2 to TRBJ2-6, with 10 nucleotides matching TRBD1. CDR3 length: 18 amino acids. Looked up from germline, CDR1 is SNHLY and CDR2 is FYNNEI. V lost 5 bases to trimming and J lost 6 bases; unmatched junction nucleotides: 13. The CDR3 region is CASSPRTGGSAEANVLTF. The CDR3 DNA sequence: TGTGCCAGCAGTCCAAGGACAGGGGGAAGCGCGGAGGCCAACGTCCTGACTTTC.

This rearrangement joins TRBV28 to TRBJ2-4; no clear D gene. CDR3 size: 14 residues. From germline, CDR1 is MDHEN and CDR2 SYDVKM. The V end was cut by 8 bases, the J end by 1 base, with 12 bases between. CDR3 nucleotide sequence: TGTGCCAGCGGGCCCTCTGGGGCCAAAAACATTCAGTACTTC. Translating gives CASGPSGAKNIQYF.

This chain uses TRBV7-9 with TRBJ1-1; D is unclear. Trimming cost V 5 bases and J 4 bases, with 17 bases left between them. CDR1 is SEHNR and CDR2 is FQNEAQ in the germline V gene (reference sequence). This CDR3 is built from 15 residues. This chain's CDR3 is CASSAGSDLGTEAFF. For the CDR3, the DNA is TGTGCCAGCAGCGCCGGCTCGGACTTGGGCACTGAAGCTTTCTTT.

This clone was counted a few times. The chain recombines TRBV16 with TRBJ1-2, with 9 bases identical to TRBD1. Germline CDR1 KGHSY, CDR2 FQNENV. V lost 5 bases and J lost 8; bases outside the gene matches: 12. This CDR3 region has 15 residues. CDR3 protein: CASSDPGQGIGGYTF. For the CDR3, the DNA is TGTGCCAGCAGCGACCCGGGACAGGGAATCGGCGGCTACACCTTC.

This clone was observed a few times. The chain employs TRBV28 and TRBJ1-5; D gene uncertain. This CDR3 has 15 amino acids. V lost 3 bases to trimming and J lost 1 base, with 10 bases between them. Germline CDR1 is MDHEN and CDR2 is SYDVKM. The CDR3 region is CASSLGRHSNQPQHF. The CDR3 nucleotides read TGTGCCAGCAGTTTGGGGAGACACAGCAATCAGCCCCAGCATTTT.